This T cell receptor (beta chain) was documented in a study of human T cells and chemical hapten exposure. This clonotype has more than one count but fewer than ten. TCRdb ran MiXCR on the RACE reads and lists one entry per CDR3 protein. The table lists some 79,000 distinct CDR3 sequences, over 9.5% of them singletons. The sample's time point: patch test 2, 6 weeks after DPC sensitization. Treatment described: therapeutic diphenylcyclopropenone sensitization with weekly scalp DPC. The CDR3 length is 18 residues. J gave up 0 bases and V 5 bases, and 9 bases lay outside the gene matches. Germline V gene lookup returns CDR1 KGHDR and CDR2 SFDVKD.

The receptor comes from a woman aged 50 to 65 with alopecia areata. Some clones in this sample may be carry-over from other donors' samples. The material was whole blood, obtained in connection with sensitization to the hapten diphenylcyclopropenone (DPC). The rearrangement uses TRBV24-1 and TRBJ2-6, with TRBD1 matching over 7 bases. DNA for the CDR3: TGTGCCACCAGTGTCACCACAGGGGATGGCTCTGGGGCCAACGTCCTGACTTTC. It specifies CATSVTTGDGSGANVLTF.